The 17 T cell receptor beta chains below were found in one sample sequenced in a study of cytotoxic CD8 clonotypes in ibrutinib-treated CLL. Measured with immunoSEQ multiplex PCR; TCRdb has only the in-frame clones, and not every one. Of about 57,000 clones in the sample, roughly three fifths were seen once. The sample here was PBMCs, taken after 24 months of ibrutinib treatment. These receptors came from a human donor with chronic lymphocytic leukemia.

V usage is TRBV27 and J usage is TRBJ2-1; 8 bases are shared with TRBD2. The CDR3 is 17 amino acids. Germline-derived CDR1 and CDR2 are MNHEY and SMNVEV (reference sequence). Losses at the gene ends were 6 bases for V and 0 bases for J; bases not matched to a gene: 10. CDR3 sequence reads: CASRHMTSASSYNEQFF. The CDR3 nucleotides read TGTGCCAGCAGGCATATGACTAGCGCTAGCTCCTACAATGAGCAGTTCTTC.

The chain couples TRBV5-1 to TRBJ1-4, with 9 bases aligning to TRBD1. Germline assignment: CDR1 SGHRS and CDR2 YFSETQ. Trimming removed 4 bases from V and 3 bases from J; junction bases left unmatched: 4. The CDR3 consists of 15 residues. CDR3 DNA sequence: TGCGCCAGCAGCCCGGGACAGGGAGCTAATGAAAAACTGTTTTTT. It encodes CASSPGQGANEKLFF. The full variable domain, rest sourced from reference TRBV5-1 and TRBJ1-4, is KAGVTQTPRYLIKTRGQQVTLSCSPISGHRSVSWYQQTPGQGLQFLFEYFSETQRNKGNFPGRFSGRQFSNSRSEMNVSTLELGDSALYLCASSPGQGANEKLFFGSGTQLSVL.

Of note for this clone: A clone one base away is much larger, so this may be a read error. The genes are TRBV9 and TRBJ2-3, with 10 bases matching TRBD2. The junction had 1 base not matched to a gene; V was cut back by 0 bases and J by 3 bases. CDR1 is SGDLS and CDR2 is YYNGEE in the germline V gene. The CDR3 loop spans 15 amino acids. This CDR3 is CASSVDSGRTDTQYF. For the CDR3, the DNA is TGTGCCAGCAGCGTAGATAGCGGGAGGACAGATACGCAGTATTTT.

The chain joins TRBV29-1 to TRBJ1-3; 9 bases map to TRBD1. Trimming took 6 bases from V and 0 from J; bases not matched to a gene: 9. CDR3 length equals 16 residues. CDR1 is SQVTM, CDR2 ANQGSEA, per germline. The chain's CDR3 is CSVSRDRESSGNTIYF. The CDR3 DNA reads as TGCAGCGTCAGCCGGGACAGGGAGAGCTCTGGAAACACCATATATTTT. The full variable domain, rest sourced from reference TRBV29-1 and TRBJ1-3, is SAVISQKPSRDICQRGTSLTIQCQVDSQVTMMFWYRQQPGQSLTLIATANQGSEATYESGFVIDKFPISRPNLTFSTLTVSNMSPEDSSIYLCSVSRDRESSGNTIYFGEGSWLTVV.

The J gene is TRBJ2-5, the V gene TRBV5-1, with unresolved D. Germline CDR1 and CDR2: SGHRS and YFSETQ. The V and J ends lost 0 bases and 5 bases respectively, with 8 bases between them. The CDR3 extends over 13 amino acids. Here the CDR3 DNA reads TGCGCCAGCAGCTTGGTGACCCGGGAGACCCAGTACTTC. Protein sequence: CASSLVTRETQYF. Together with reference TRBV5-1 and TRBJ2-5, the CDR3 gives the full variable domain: KAGVTQTPRYLIKTRGQQVTLSCSPISGHRSVSWYQQTPGQGLQFLFEYFSETQRNKGNFPGRFSGRQFSNSRSEMNVSTLELGDSALYLCASSLVTRETQYFGPGTRLLVL.

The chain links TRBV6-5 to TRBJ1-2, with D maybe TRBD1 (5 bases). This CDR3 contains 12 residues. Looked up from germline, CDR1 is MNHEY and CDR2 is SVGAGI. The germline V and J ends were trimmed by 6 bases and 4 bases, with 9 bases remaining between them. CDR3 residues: CASRGLIYGYTF. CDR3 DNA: TGTGCCAGCAGGGGGCTGATCTATGGCTACACCTTC.

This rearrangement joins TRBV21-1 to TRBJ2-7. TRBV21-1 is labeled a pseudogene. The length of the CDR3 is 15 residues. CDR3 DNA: TGTGCCAGCAGCAAATGGGGGAACGGATACTACGAGCAGTACGTC. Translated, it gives CASSKWGNGYYEQYV.

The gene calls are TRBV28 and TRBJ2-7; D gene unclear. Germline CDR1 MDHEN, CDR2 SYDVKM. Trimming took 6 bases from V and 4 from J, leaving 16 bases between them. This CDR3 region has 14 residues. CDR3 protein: CASSVGRFGYEQYF. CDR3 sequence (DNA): TGTGCCAGCAGCGTAGGACGTTTCGGGTACGAGCAGTACTTC.

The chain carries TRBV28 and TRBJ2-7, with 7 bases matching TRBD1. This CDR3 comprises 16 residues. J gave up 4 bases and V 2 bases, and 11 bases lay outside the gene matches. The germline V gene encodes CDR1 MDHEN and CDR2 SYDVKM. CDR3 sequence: CASSLGPHRGGYEQYF. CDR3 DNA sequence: TGTGCCAGCAGTTTAGGTCCCCACAGGGGTGGATACGAGCAGTACTTC.

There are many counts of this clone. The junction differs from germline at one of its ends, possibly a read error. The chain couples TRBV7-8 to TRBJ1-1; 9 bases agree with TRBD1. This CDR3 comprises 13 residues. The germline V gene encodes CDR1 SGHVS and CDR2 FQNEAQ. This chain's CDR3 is CASTLTGGEEAFF. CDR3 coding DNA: TGTGCCAGCACCTTAACAGGGGGCGAGGAAGCTTTCTTT.

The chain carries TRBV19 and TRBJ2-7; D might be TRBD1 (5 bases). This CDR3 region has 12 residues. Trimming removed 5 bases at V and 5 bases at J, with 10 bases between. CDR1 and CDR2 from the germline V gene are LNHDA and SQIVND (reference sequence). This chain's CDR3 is CASSATENEQYF. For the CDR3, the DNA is TGTGCCAGTAGTGCGACAGAGAACGAGCAGTACTTC.

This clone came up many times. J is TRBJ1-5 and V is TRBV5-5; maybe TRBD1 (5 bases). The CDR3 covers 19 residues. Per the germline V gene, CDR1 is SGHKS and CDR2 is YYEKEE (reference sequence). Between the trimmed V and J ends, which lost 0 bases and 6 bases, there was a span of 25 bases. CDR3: CASSLALLPGLKGIQPQHF. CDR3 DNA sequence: TGTGCCAGCAGCTTGGCCCTTCTTCCGGGACTAAAGGGTATTCAGCCCCAGCATTTT. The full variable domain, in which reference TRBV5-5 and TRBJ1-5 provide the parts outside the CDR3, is DAGVTQSPTHLIKTRGQQVTLRCSPISGHKSVSWYQQVLGQGPQFIFQYYEKEERGRGNFPDRFSARQFPNYSSELNVNALLLGDSALYLCASSLALLPGLKGIQPQHFGDGTRLSIL.

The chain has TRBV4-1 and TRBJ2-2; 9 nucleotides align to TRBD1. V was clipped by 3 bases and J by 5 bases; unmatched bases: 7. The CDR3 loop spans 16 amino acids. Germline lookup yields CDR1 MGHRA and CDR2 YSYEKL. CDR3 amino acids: CASSHDRDRVTGELFF. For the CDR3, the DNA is TGCGCCAGCAGCCACGACCGGGACAGGGTGACCGGGGAGCTGTTTTTT.

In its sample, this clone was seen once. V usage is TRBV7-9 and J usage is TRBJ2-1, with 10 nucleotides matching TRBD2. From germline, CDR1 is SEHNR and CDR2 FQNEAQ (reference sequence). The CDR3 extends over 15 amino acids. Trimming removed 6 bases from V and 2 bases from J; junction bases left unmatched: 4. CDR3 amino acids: CASRLAGVTYNEQFF. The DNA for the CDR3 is TGTGCCAGCAGGCTAGCGGGAGTCACCTACAATGAGCAGTTCTTC.

CDR3 in DNA: TGTGCCAGCAGTTATTCCCCTGGGATCTATGGCTACACCTTC. This encodes CASSYSPGIYGYTF. The chain has TRBV6-5 and TRBJ1-2; D gene uncertain. The ends were cut back, 3 bases at V and 4 bases at J, with 12 bases in the middle. Germline CDR1 reads MNHEY; CDR2 reads SVGAGI. The CDR3 length is 14 residues.

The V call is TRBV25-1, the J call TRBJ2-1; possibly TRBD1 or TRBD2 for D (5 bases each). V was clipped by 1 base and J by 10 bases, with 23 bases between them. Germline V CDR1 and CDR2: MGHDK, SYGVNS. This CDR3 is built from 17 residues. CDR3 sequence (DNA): TGTGCCAGCAGTGAATTAGGATTGGGTGGGGGTCGAGAAGAGCAGTTCTTC. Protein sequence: CASSELGLGGGREEQFF. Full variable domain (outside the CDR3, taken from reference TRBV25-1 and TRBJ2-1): EADIYQTPRYLVIGTGKKITLECSQTMGHDKMYWYQQDPGMELHLIHYSYGVNSTEKGDLSSESTVSRIRTEHFPLTLESARPSHTSQYLCASSELGLGGGREEQFFGPGTRLTVL.

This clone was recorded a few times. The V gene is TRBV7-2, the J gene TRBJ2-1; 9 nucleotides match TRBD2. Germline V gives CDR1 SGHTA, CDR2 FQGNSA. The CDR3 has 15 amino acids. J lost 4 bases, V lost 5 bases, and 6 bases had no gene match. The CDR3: CASSILAGGYNEQFF. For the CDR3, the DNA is TGTGCCAGCAGCATACTAGCGGGTGGTTACAATGAGCAGTTCTTC. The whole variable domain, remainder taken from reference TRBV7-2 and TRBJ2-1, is GAGVSQSPSNKVTEKGKDVELRCDPISGHTALYWYRQSLGQGLEFLIYFQGNSAPDKSGLPSDRFSAERTGGSVSTLTIQRTQQEDSAVYLCASSILAGGYNEQFFGPGTRLTVL.